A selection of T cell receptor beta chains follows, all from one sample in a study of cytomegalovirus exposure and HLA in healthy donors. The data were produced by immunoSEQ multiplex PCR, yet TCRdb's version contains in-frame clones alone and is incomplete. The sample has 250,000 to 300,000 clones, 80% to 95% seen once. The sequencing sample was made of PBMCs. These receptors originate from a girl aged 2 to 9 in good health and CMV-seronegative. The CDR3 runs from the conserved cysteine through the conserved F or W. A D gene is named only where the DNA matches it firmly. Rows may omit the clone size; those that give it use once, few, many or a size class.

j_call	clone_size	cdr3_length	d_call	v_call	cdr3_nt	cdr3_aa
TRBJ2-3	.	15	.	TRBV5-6	TGTGCCAGCAGCTTGGGCAGGGTTGTGACAGATACGCAGTATTTT	CASSLGRVVTDTQYF
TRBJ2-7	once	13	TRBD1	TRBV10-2	TGCGCCAGCAGTGAGGCAGGGGGCCGTGAGCAGTACTTC	CASSEAGGREQYF
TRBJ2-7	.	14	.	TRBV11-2	TGTGCCAGCAGCTTAGAGCAGGGAATCTACGAGCAGTACTTC	CASSLEQGIYEQYF
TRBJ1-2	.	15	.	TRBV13	TGTGCCAGCAGACACGACCCCGGGACTAACTATGGCTACACCTTC	CASRHDPGTNYGYTF
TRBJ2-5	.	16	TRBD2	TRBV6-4	TGTGCCAGCAGTGAGACTAGCGGGAGTGGCCAAGAGACCCAGTACTTC	CASSETSGSGQETQYF
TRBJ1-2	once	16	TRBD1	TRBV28	TGTGCCAGCAGTCTGGACAGGGCTCGGATTAACTATGGCTACACCTTC	CASSLDRARINYGYTF
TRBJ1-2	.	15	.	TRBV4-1	TGTGCCAGCAGCCAAGATGGGCATGGGGCGGTTGGCTACACCTTC	CASSQDGHGAVGYTF
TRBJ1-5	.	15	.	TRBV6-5	TGTGCCAGCAGTTTCTCTGAGGGGAGGTCTCAGCCCCAGCATTTT	CASSFSEGRSQPQHF
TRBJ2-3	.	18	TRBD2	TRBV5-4	TGTGCCAGCAGCTTGGCTGGCCGTCTAGCGGTGGGGAAAGATACGCAGTATTTT	CASSLAGRLAVGKDTQYF
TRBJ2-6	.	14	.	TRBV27	TGTGCCAGCAGTTCCAACTCTGGGGCCAACGTCCTGACTTTC	CASSSNSGANVLTF
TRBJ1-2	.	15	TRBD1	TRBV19	TGTGCCAGTAGTATCGGACAGGGGGGATTCTATGGCTACACCTTC	CASSIGQGGFYGYTF
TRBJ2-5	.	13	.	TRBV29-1	TGCAGCTCGGAACTGGGACTGGAGAAGACCCAGTACTTC	CSSELGLEKTQYF
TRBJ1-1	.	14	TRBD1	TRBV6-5	TGTGCCAGCAGTCCGGACAGGCTGAACACTGAAGCTTTCTTT	CASSPDRLNTEAFF
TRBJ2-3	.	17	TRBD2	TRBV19	TGTGCCAGTAGTCCACGGGGAGCGGGGGTTGTGTCAGATACGCAGTATTTT	CASSPRGAGVVSDTQYF
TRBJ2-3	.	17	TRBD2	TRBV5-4	TGTGCCAGCAGCTTGGTAACTAGCGGGGGGGCCACAGATACGCAGTATTTT	CASSLVTSGGATDTQYF
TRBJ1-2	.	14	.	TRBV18	TGTGCCAGCTCACCAGTGACAACTAACTATGGCTACACCTTC	CASSPVTTNYGYTF
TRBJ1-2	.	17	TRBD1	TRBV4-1	TGCGCCAGCAGCCAAGAAGAGGACAGGGTTTATAACTATGGCTACACCTTC	CASSQEEDRVYNYGYTF
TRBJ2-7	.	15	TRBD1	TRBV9	TGTGCCAGCAGCGTACAGCCGGGACAGGGGTACGAGCAGTACTTC	CASSVQPGQGYEQYF
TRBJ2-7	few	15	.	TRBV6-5	TGTGCCAGCAGTTACTCGAGGTCGAGCGCTGACGAGCAGTACTTC	CASSYSRSSADEQYF
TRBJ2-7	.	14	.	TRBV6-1	TGTGCCAGCAGCCTCCTGACAGGTTACTACGAGCAGTACTTC	CASSLLTGYYEQYF
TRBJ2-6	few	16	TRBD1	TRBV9	TGTGCCAGCAGCCCCAGGACAGGCTCTGGGGCCAACGTCCTGACTTTC	CASSPRTGSGANVLTF
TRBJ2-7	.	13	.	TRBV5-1	TGCGCCAGCAATCGGACTCAGTCCTACGAGCAGTACTTC	CASNRTQSYEQYF
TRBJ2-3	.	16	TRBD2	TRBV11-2	TGTGCCAGCAGCTTACTAGCGGGGGCACTAGGTGATACGCAGTATTTT	CASSLLAGALGDTQYF
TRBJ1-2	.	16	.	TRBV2	TGTGCCAGCGTCTGGAGGCGAGGGGGTGCTAACTATGGCTACACCTTC	CASVWRRGGANYGYTF
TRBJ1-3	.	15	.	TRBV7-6	TGTGCCAGCAGCTTAGGTTCGACAACTGGAAACACCATATATTTT	CASSLGSTTGNTIYF
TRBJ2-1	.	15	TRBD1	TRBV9	TGTGCCAGCAGCGTAGCTCGGCAGGGGGTCCATGAGCAGTTCTTC	CASSVARQGVHEQFF
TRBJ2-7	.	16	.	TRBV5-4	TGTGCCAGCAGCCCTAGAGTGACAGCGAGCTCCTACGAGCAGTACTTC	CASSPRVTASSYEQYF